The entry below gives a single TCR beta chain sequence along with its context. What it binds is unknown. This record belongs to a study of radiation and T cells in renal cell carcinoma. The study's findings and limits: Top tumor clonotypes rose in blood 2 weeks post-radiation, then contracted.

V was trimmed by 0 bases and J by 8 bases, leaving 10 bases between them. The CDR3 has 13 residues. Germline CDR1 reads LNHDA; CDR2 reads SQIVND (reference sequence). Time point defined: blood 4 weeks post-SBRT, at nephrectomy. The sample's treatment: 15 Gy SBRT to primary tumor, nephrectomy 4 weeks later. Nephrectomy followed 15 Gy stereotactic body radiation by 4 weeks. After SBRT, blood was collected at 2 and 4 weeks, plus baseline. The tumor was a clear cell renal cell carcinoma. Sequencing used immunoSEQ multiplex PCR; TCRdb keeps in-frame clones, though not all of them. The sample lists fewer than 80,000 clones, roughly 85% occurring once.

The starting material was blood, obtained from a patient whose treatment included radiotherapy and nephrectomy. The sequence came from a woman in her sixties or seventies with renal cell carcinoma. The V and J genes are TRBV19 and TRBJ1-2; D is unclear. CDR3 in amino acids: CASSIEILGGYTF. In nucleotides, the CDR3 is TGTGCCAGTAGTATAGAAATACTGGGCGGCTACACCTTC.